Below, 19 T cell receptor beta chains from the same sample are listed, as sequenced in a study of cytomegalovirus exposure and HLA in healthy donors. PCR amplification relied on 60 Vbeta primers (plus 13 Jbeta primers). The method was immunoSEQ multiplex PCR; TCRdb's version includes in-frame clones alone and lacks a portion of them. The sample carries about 90,000 clones, 60% to 85% recorded once. Sequencing was done on a sample of PBMCs. These receptors were taken from a boy younger than 18 in good health and CMV-seronegative.

This clone came up a few times. This chain joins TRBV5-1 and TRBJ2-1; D is uncertain. Trimming stripped 2 bases from V and 10 bases from J, with 4 bases between. The CDR3 contains 10 residues. In germline, CDR1 is SGHRS, CDR2 YFSETQ. The CDR3 sequence is CASSFREQFF. The CDR3 coding sequence is TGCGCCAGCAGCTTCCGGGAGCAGTTCTTC.

The chain links TRBV5-1 to TRBJ2-1, with 8 bases lining up with TRBD1. With 4 bases clipped from V and 6 bases from J, the junction kept 6 bases outside the gene matches. Germline V gene lookup returns CDR1 SGHRS and CDR2 YFSETQ. This CDR3 is built from 14 residues. CDR3 protein: CASSAWTGPNEQFF. CDR3 nucleotides: TGCGCCAGCAGCGCGTGGACAGGGCCCAATGAGCAGTTCTTC.

The chain couples TRBV6-5 to TRBJ1-2, with 7 bases that match TRBD1. The trim removed 5 bases at V and 0 bases at J, leaving 6 bases unmatched. The CDR3 is made up of 15 amino acids. Germline V gene data show CDR1 as MNHEY and CDR2 as SVGAGI. The CDR3 region has the DNA TGTGCCAGCAGTGCCTACAGGGGAGCTAACTATGGCTACACCTTC. Translated, it gives CASSAYRGANYGYTF.

This chain joins TRBV6-6 and TRBJ2-7, with D tentatively TRBD2 (6 bases). The CDR3 has 16 amino acids. Trimming removed 5 bases from V and 9 bases from J, with 26 bases in between. CDR1 and CDR2 from the germline V gene are MNHNY and SVGAGI (reference sequence). DNA of the CDR3: TGTGCCAGCAGTATGCGAATGGGGCGGACCGAGGAGGGGCAGTACTTC. Translation gives CASSMRMGRTEEGQYF.

V usage is TRBV20-1 and J usage is TRBJ2-7; a weak D match, TRBD2 (5 bases). The CDR3 extends over 10 amino acids. Per germline, CDR1 DFQATT and CDR2 SNEGSKA (reference sequence). Trimming removed 3 bases at V and 8 bases at J, with 8 bases between. The CDR3 reads CSASYGKQYF. The CDR3 nucleotides read TGCAGTGCTAGTTACGGGAAGCAGTACTTC.

The chain employs TRBV6-5 and TRBJ1-2; 11 bases are shared with TRBD1. Looked up from germline, CDR1 is MNHEY and CDR2 is SVGAGI. There are 15 residues in the CDR3. The J segment lost 6 bases and the V segment lost 6 bases, leaving 9 bases of the junction unmatched. The CDR3: CASSTAGTGGHGYTF. CDR3 nucleotides: TGTGCCAGCAGCACCGCCGGGACAGGGGGGCATGGCTACACCTTC.

CDR3 loop: CASSQGLTGYGYTF. The CDR3 region has the DNA TGCGCCAGCAGCCAAGGGTTGACAGGCTATGGCTACACCTTC. V gene TRBV4-1 combines with J gene TRBJ1-2, with TRBD1 as a possible D gene (6 bases). Germline values: CDR1 MGHRA, CDR2 YSYEKL. The ends were cut back, 1 base at V and 4 bases at J, with 10 bases in the middle. The CDR3 has 14 amino acids.

This chain connects TRBV9 to TRBJ1-1; 7 bases are shared with TRBD1. Trimming at V came to 0 bases and at J to 5 bases, leaving 4 bases not matched to a gene. The CDR3 is 14 residues long. Germline CDR1 reads SGDLS; CDR2 reads YYNGEE. DNA of the CDR3: TGTGCCAGCAGCGTAGGAAGGGGGCTAACTGAAGCTTTCTTT. Protein product: CASSVGRGLTEAFF.

The rearrangement joins TRBV7-9 to TRBJ1-2; a weak D match, TRBD1 (6 bases). The CDR3 runs to 16 residues. Trimming took off 1 base at V and 4 bases at J, with 16 bases between the two ends. The germline gives CDR1 SEHNR, CDR2 FQNEAQ (reference sequence). As DNA, the CDR3 is TGTGCCAGCAGCTTAGGACCAAGCGGGGGCTTCTATGGCTACACCTTC. It codes for CASSLGPSGGFYGYTF.

By share, this clone ranks as medium-sized. The chain uses TRBV4-3 and TRBJ1-2, with 8 nucleotides matching TRBD1. This CDR3 comprises 17 residues. CDR1 and CDR2 from the germline V gene are LGHNA and YSLEER. V dropped 2 bases and J dropped 1; count of bases not matched to a gene: 9. The CDR3 DNA sequence: TGCGCCAGCAGCCAAACTCGGACAGGGAGGGATAACTATGGCTACACCTTC. This sequence encodes CASSQTRTGRDNYGYTF.

The chain carries TRBV6-1 and TRBJ1-5; 7 positions match TRBD1. Germline values: CDR1 MNHNS, CDR2 SASEGT. The CDR3 covers 14 residues. Trimming took 6 bases from V and 0 from J; bases not matched to a gene: 2. The CDR3 nucleotides are TGTGCCAGCAGCGGACAGGATAGCAATCAGCCCCAGCATTTT. Its translation is CASSGQDSNQPQHF.

This clone showed up just once. The chain couples TRBV9 to TRBJ2-7, with a tentative D call TRBD2 (5 bases). This CDR3 has 14 residues. CDR1 is SGDLS and CDR2 is YYNGEE in the germline V gene. Trimming removed 0 bases from V and 2 bases from J, with 9 bases in between. This chain's CDR3 is CASSVGLPPYEQYF. The CDR3 DNA follows: TGTGCCAGCAGCGTAGGACTACCTCCCTACGAGCAGTACTTC.

The J gene is TRBJ2-1, the V gene TRBV7-9; 10 bases are shared with TRBD2. V dropped 9 bases and J dropped 3; count of bases not matched to a gene: 2. This CDR3 has 13 amino acids. CDR1 is SEHNR, CDR2 FQNEAQ, per germline (reference sequence). CDR3 in amino acids: CASRLAGYNEQFF. For the CDR3, the DNA is TGTGCCAGTAGACTAGCGGGCTACAATGAGCAGTTCTTC.

The chain carries TRBV25-1 and TRBJ1-1; weak D call: TRBD1 (5 bases). Germline CDR1 and CDR2: MGHDK and SYGVNS. Trimming shortened V by 4 bases and J by 4 bases, and 16 bases separated the two germline ends. The CDR3 contains 15 residues. For the CDR3, the DNA is TGTGCCAGCAGTGGGGTGGGGGGACGGGGCACTGAAGCTTTCTTT. Amino acids: CASSGVGGRGTEAFF.

The V and J genes are TRBV10-1 and TRBJ2-7; the D gene is possibly TRBD2 (5 bases). CDR3 size: 14 residues. Trimming shortened V by 7 bases and J by 3 bases, and 16 bases separated the two germline ends. The germline V gene has CDR1 WNHNN and CDR2 SYGVQD (reference sequence). The CDR3 DNA sequence: TGCGCCAGCACCGAAGGACTGGGTCTCTACGAGCAGTACTTC. Protein sequence: CASTEGLGLYEQYF.

The V call is TRBV7-9, the J call TRBJ1-1, with D possibly matching TRBD1 (5 bases). Germline V gives CDR1 SEHNR, CDR2 FQNEAQ (reference sequence). V lost 11 bases, J lost 1 base, and 17 bases lay in between. The CDR3 runs 14 residues. The CDR3 reads CAAAGGAANTEAFF. CDR3 in DNA: TGTGCCGCAGCGGGTGGGGCGGCGAACACTGAAGCTTTCTTT.

The J gene is TRBJ1-1, the V gene TRBV7-2; possibly TRBD1 for D (5 bases). There are 13 residues in the CDR3. The V gene lost 1 base and the J gene lost 5 bases, with 8 bases spanning the gap. Per germline, CDR1 SGHTA and CDR2 FQGNSA. In DNA, the CDR3 is TGTGCCAGCAGCTTAGGGGGCGGAACTGAAGCTTTCTTT. Translating gives CASSLGGGTEAFF.

This rearrangement joins TRBV5-6 to TRBJ2-5, with unresolved D. Germline V gene data show CDR1 as SGHDT and CDR2 as YYEEEE. The CDR3 consists of 14 residues. V was cut by 4 bases and J by 3 bases, with 13 bases left in between. CDR3 bases: TGTGCCAGCAGCGGGCCTCCGTTGAAAGAGACCCAGTACTTC. It translates to CASSGPPLKETQYF. The full variable domain, with the rest looked up from reference TRBV5-6 and TRBJ2-5, is DAGVTQSPTHLIKTRGQQVTLRCSPKSGHDTVSWYQQALGQGPQFIFQYYEEEERQRGNFPDRFSGHQFPNYSSELNVNALLLGDSALYLCASSGPPLKETQYFGPGTRLLVL.

This clone was counted between two and nine times. V and J are TRBV15 and TRBJ1-1; 9 bases are a match to TRBD1. Germline CDR1 and CDR2: LNHNV and YYDKDF (reference sequence). The CDR3 has 15 residues. Trimming cost V 3 bases and J 6 bases; bases outside gene matches: 8. The DNA of the CDR3 is TGTGCCACCAGCAGGGCTTCGGGACAGGGTGCTGAAGCTTTCTTT. Its translation is CATSRASGQGAEAFF.